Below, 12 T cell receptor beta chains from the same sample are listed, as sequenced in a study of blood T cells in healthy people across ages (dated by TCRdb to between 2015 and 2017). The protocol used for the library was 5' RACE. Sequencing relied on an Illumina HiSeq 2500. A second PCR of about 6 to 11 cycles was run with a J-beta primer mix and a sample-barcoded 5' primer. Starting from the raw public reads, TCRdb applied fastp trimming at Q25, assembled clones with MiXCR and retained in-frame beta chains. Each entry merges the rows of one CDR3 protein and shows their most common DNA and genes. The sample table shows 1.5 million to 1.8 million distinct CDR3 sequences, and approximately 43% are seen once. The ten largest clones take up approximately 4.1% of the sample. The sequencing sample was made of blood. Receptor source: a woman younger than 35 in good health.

The CDR3 sequence is CSARQADTQYF. CDR3 sequence (DNA): TGCAGTGCTAGACAGGCGGATACGCAGTATTTT. The rearrangement joins TRBV20-1 to TRBJ2-3, with D unclear. Trimming stripped 2 bases from V and 6 bases from J, with 6 bases between. The CDR3 extends over 11 amino acids. Germline CDR1 is DFQATT and CDR2 is SNEGSKA (reference sequence).

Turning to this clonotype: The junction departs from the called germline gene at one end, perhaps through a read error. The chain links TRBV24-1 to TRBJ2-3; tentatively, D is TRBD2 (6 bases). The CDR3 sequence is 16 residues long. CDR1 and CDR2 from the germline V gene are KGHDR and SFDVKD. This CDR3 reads CATSGLTRTSTDTQYF. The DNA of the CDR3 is TGTGCCACCAGTGGTTTGACTAGGACGAGCACGGATACGCAGTATTTT.

The CDR3 spells CASSPRLAGDETQYF. The CDR3 region has the DNA TGTGCCAGCAGCCCCCGACTAGCGGGAGACGAGACCCAGTACTTC. V and J are TRBV12-3 or TRBV12-4 and TRBJ2-7; 12 bases map to TRBD2. TRBJ2-5 explains the end of the DNA better; the J call may be wrong. The length of the CDR3 is 15 residues.

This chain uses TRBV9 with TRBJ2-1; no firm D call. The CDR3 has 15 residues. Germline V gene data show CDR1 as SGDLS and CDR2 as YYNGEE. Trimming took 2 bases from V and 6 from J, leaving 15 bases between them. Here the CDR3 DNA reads TGTGCCAGCAGCGTCGATGGATATCGATCCAATGAGCAGTTCTTC. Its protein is CASSVDGYRSNEQFF. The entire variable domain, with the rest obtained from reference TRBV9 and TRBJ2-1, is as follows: DSGVTQTPKHLITATGQRVTLRCSPRSGDLSVYWYQQSLDQGLQFLIQYYNGEERAKGNILERFSAQQFPDLHSELNLSSLELGDSALYFCASSVDGYRSNEQFFGPGTRLTVL.

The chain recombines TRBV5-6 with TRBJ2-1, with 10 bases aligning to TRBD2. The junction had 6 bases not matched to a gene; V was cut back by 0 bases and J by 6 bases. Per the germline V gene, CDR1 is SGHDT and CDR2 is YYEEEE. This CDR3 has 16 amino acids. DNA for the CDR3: TGTGCCAGCAGCTTGGGTCTAGCGGGAGTGTCCAATGAGCAGTTCTTC. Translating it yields CASSLGLAGVSNEQFF.

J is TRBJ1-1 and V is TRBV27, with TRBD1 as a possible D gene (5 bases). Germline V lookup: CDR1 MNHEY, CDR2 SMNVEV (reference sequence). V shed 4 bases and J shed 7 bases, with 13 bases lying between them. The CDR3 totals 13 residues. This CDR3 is CASSWGRLSEAFF. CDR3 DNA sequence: TGTGCCAGCAGTTGGGGACGCTTGAGTGAAGCTTTCTTT.

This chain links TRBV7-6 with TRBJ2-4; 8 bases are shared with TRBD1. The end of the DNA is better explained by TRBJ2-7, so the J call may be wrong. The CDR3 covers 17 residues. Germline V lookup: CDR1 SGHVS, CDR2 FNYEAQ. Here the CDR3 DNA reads TGTGCCAGCAGCTTAAGGACAGGGTTTTATAGCTCCTACGAGCAGTACTTC. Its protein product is CASSLRTGFYSSYEQYF.

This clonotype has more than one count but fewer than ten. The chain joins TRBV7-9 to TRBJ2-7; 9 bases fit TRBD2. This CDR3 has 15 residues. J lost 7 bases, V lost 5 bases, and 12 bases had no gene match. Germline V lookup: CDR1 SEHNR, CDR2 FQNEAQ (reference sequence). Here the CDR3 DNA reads TGTGCCAGCAGCCCGCCGGCGAGCGGGGGGTGGGAGCAGTACTTC. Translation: CASSPPASGGWEQYF.

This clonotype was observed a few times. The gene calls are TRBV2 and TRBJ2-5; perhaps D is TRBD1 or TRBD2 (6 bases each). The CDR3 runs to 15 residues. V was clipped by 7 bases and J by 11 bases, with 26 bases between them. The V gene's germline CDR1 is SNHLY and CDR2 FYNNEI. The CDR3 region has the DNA TGTGCCAGCAAGGCTATCGGGGGCCGGGTTGGGGAGCAGTACTTC. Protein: CASKAIGGRVGEQYF.

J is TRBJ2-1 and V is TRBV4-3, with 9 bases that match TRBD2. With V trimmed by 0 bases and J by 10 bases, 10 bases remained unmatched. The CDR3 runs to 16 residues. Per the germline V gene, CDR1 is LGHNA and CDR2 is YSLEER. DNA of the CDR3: TGCGCCAGCAGCCAAGAGGTCTGGCGGGGGGGCCACGAGCAGTTCTTC. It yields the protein CASSQEVWRGGHEQFF.

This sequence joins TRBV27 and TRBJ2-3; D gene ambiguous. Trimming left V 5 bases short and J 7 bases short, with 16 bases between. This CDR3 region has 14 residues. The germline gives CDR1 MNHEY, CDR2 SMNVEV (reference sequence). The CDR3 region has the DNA TGTGCCAGCAGTGGCCCCGACTGGGTTTATACGCAGTATTTT. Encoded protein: CASSGPDWVYTQYF.

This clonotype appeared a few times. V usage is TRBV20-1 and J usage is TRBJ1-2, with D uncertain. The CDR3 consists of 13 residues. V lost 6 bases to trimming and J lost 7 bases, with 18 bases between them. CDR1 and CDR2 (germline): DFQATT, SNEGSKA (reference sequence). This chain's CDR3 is CSASLREIGGYTF. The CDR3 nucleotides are TGCAGTGCCTCCTTAAGGGAGATCGGTGGCTACACCTTC.